The 12 T cell receptor beta chains listed next were all sequenced from one sample in a study of cytomegalovirus exposure and HLA in healthy donors. Primers: 60 Vbeta forward and 13 Jbeta reverse. Measured with immunoSEQ multiplex PCR; TCRdb has only the in-frame clones, and not every one. Altogether over 100,000 clones are present, roughly 83% being singletons, with the ten largest covering about 2.7%. The sequenced sample was PBMCs. Receptor source: a woman aged 18-35 years in good health and CMV-seropositive.

As regards this clone: The junction and the germline gene differ at one end; a read error may be behind it. The V call is TRBV5-4, the J call TRBJ2-1; the match to TRBD2 covers 9 bases. Germline-derived CDR1 and CDR2 are SGHNT and YYREEE (reference sequence). There are 15 residues in the CDR3. The CDR3, as DNA: TGTGCCAGCAGCTTTCGACTAGCGGTCTACCATGAGCAGTTCTTC. It encodes CASSFRLAVYHEQFF.

As for this clone: One end of the junction is discordant with germline, which a read error may explain. This sequence joins TRBV7-7 and TRBJ2-1, with a possible D match to TRBD2 (6 bases). The CDR3 has 13 amino acids. Per germline, CDR1 SSHAT and CDR2 FNYEAQ (reference sequence). For the CDR3, the DNA is TGTGCTAGCAGCTTAAACCGGGGGAATGAGCAGTTCTTC. Translating gives CASSLNRGNEQFF.

The CDR3 nucleotides are TGTGCCAGCAGCGTAGAGTCAGGGGATGGCTACACCTTC. Its protein product is CASSVESGDGYTF. J is TRBJ1-2 and V is TRBV9; a weak D match, TRBD1 (6 bases). V lost 0 bases and J 6 bases, leaving 9 bases between the germline ends. The CDR3 runs 13 residues. Per germline, CDR1 SGDLS and CDR2 YYNGEE.

The chain carries TRBV5-6 and TRBJ2-5, with TRBD1 matching over 7 bases. Germline lookup yields CDR1 SGHDT and CDR2 YYEEEE. The CDR3 has 14 amino acids. V gave up 2 bases and J gave up 3 bases; unmatched junction bases: 4. The chain's CDR3 is CASSFTGTEETQYF. CDR3 DNA: TGTGCCAGCAGCTTCACCGGGACAGAAGAGACCCAGTACTTC.

The rearrangement uses TRBV7-9 and TRBJ2-1, with D maybe TRBD2 (5 bases). CDR1 is SEHNR and CDR2 is FQNEAQ in the germline V gene (reference sequence). CDR3 size: 17 residues. V gave up 7 bases and J gave up 5 bases, with 24 bases separating them. CDR3 coding DNA: TGTGCCAGCAACTTCCCCTCCTCTACTTCCGGGAACAATGAGCAGTTCTTC. Protein product: CASNFPSSTSGNNEQFF.

The chain is built from TRBV28 and TRBJ1-1, with 7 bases lining up with TRBD1. Germline V gene data show CDR1 as MDHEN and CDR2 as SYDVKM. There are 15 residues in the CDR3. V trimming: 3 bases; J trimming: 1 base; junction bases outside the gene matches: 5. The CDR3 loop is CASSFPTGANTEAFF. DNA for the CDR3: TGTGCCAGCAGTTTCCCTACAGGGGCGAACACTGAAGCTTTCTTT.

The chain employs TRBV2 and TRBJ2-5; 9 bases agree with TRBD1. The CDR3 is 14 residues long. V lost 10 bases and J lost 2; bases outside the gene matches: 8. Germline assignment: CDR1 SNHLY and CDR2 FYNNEI. Here the CDR3 reads CATEGQGLQETQYF. The CDR3, as DNA: TGTGCCACCGAGGGACAGGGCCTTCAAGAGACCCAGTACTTC. The full variable domain, completed using reference TRBV2 and TRBJ2-5, is EPEVTQTPSHQVTQMGQEVILRCVPISNHLYFYWYRQILGQKVEFLVSFYNNEISEKSEIFDDQFSVERPDGSNFTLKIRSTKLEDSAMYFCATEGQGLQETQYFGPGTRLLVL.

The chain combines TRBV9 with TRBJ2-6; TRBD1 agrees at 11 bases. The CDR3 has 19 residues. The germline V gene encodes CDR1 SGDLS and CDR2 YYNGEE. Trimming took 4 bases from V and 0 from J; bases not matched to a gene: 9. The chain's CDR3 is CASSPRPGQGDSGANVLTF. CDR3 bases: TGTGCCAGCAGCCCGCGACCGGGACAGGGGGACTCTGGGGCCAACGTCCTGACTTTC.

V gene TRBV19 combines with J gene TRBJ1-2; D call uncertain. The ends were cut back, 6 bases at V and 5 bases at J, with 7 bases in the middle. Germline-derived CDR1 and CDR2 are LNHDA and SQIVND (reference sequence). This CDR3 is 11 amino acids long. For the CDR3, the DNA is TGTGCCAGTAGCCTACGGTATGGCTACACCTTC. It encodes CASSLRYGYTF. Full variable domain (missing parts from reference TRBV19 and TRBJ1-2): DGGITQSPKYLFRKEGQNVTLSCEQNLNHDAMYWYRQDPGQGLRLIYYSQIVNDFQKGDIAEGYSVSREKKESFPLTVTSAQKNPTAFYLCASSLRYGYTFGSGTRLTVV.

The chain combines TRBV5-1 with TRBJ1-4; 9 bases line up with TRBD1. Germline V gene lookup returns CDR1 SGHRS and CDR2 YFSETQ. V lost 4 bases and J lost 8; bases outside the gene matches: 9. CDR3 size: 15 residues. The CDR3 protein is CASSAQGALGEKLFF. Written as DNA, the CDR3 is TGCGCCAGCAGCGCACAGGGGGCGCTTGGAGAAAAACTGTTTTTT.

This clone was detected a few times. The V call is TRBV7-9, the J call TRBJ1-2, with a weak D call TRBD1 (6 bases). There are 16 residues in the CDR3. Germline CDR1 SEHNR, CDR2 FQNEAQ (reference sequence). The V end lost 5 bases, the J end lost 2 bases, and 18 bases lay between the germline ends. The CDR3, as DNA: TGTGCCAGCAGCCTACCTCGAGGGGGGGCGAACTATGGCTACACCTTC. Translation: CASSLPRGGANYGYTF.

The J gene is TRBJ2-3, the V gene TRBV7-9; no reliable D call. The CDR3 is 16 amino acids. CDR1 and CDR2 (germline): SEHNR, FQNEAQ (reference sequence). Between the trimmed V and J ends, which lost 3 bases and 4 bases, there was a span of 17 bases. CDR3 in amino acids: CASSFDLDSTPDTQYF. The CDR3 bases are TGTGCCAGCAGCTTCGATCTTGACTCGACGCCAGATACGCAGTATTTT.